A single sample is the source of the 21 T cell receptor beta chains below, sequenced in a study of regulatory T cells in long-lasting Graves disease. According to the study, TCR beta libraries were built with iRepertoire HTBI primers and CDR3-region Arm-PCR. MiXCR was run by TCRdb on the multiplex PCR reads, yielding one entry per CDR3 protein. The sample has hundreds of thousands of distinct CDR3 sequences, about 32% seen once. As to time point: persistent/refractory GD, antithyroid drugs over 5 years with positive TRAb. RNA from PBMCs was the source of the TCR library. The sequencing used peripheral blood mononuclear cells (PBMCs), collected when the disease was refractory, from a patient treated with antithyroid drugs. Source of these receptors: a female donor with Graves disease.

The chain combines TRBV2 with TRBJ2-2, with D tentatively TRBD2 (5 bases). The CDR3 totals 14 residues. From germline, CDR1 is SNHLY and CDR2 FYNNEI. V gave up 6 bases and J gave up 4 bases, with 12 bases separating them. CDR3 DNA: TGTGCCAGCAGGATCGGGGAGAGCACCGGGGAGCTGTTTTTT. This sequence encodes CASRIGESTGELFF.

This clonotype was detected a few times. V is TRBV19 and J is TRBJ1-5; D is ambiguous. Per the germline V gene, CDR1 is LNHDA and CDR2 is SQIVND (reference sequence). This CDR3 region has 15 residues. V lost 3 bases to trimming and J lost 2 bases, with 11 bases between them. This chain's CDR3 is CASSIQNWGNQPQHF. CDR3 sequence (DNA): TGTGCCAGTAGTATCCAAAACTGGGGCAATCAGCCCCAGCATTTT.

In its sample, this clonotype was seen many times. The rearrangement uses TRBV2 and TRBJ1-2; 8 bases fit TRBD1. The CDR3 is 15 amino acids. From germline, CDR1 is SNHLY and CDR2 FYNNEI. J gave up 2 bases and V 8 bases, and 10 bases lay outside the gene matches. For the CDR3, the DNA is TGTGCCAGCGGAAGAGACAGGGGCCGGAACTATGGCTACACCTTC. Residues: CASGRDRGRNYGYTF.

This clonotype was detected a few times. The genes are TRBV5-1 and TRBJ1-2, with D maybe TRBD1 (5 bases). This CDR3 comprises 16 residues. Trimming took 3 bases from V and 4 from J, leaving 19 bases between them. Germline CDR1 SGHRS, CDR2 YFSETQ. The CDR3: CASSSNSPQAVYGYTF. For the CDR3, the DNA is TGCGCCAGCAGCTCCAATTCCCCACAGGCGGTCTATGGCTACACCTTC.

The chain uses TRBV19 and TRBJ2-7, with TRBD1 as a possible D gene (6 bases). Germline CDR1 is LNHDA and CDR2 is SQIVND (reference sequence). The CDR3 spans 13 residues. With 3 bases removed from V and 2 bases from J, the gap between germline ends came to 8 bases. The CDR3 sequence: CASSMDRPYEQYF. The DNA for the CDR3 is TGTGCCAGTAGTATGGACAGACCCTACGAGCAGTACTTC.

This clonotype was detected only a few times. The J gene is TRBJ2-3, the V gene TRBV6-1; possibly TRBD1 or TRBD2 for D (5 bases each). Per germline, CDR1 MNHNS and CDR2 SASEGT. The CDR3 runs 16 residues. With 1 base removed from V and 0 bases from J, the gap between germline ends came to 11 bases. The CDR3 nucleotides read TGTGCCAGCAGTGAAGGAGGGACCTATAGCACAGATACGCAGTATTTT. Translating it yields CASSEGGTYSTDTQYF.

A few counts support this clonotype. The rearrangement links TRBV18 to TRBJ1-1; possible D gene TRBD1, 6 bases. Trimming pared 2 bases from V and 5 bases from J, leaving 15 bases between. The CDR3 is 15 amino acids. The V gene's germline CDR1 is KGHSH and CDR2 LQKENI. For the CDR3, the DNA is TGTGCCAGCTCACCATCGGACAGCGGGGATACTGAAGCTTTCTTT. It yields the protein CASSPSDSGDTEAFF.

This sequence joins TRBV7-2 and TRBJ2-7; the D is unclear. Deletions cut 3 bases from V and 0 bases from J, with 12 bases between. Per germline, CDR1 SGHTA and CDR2 FQGNSA. This CDR3 has 15 residues. This chain's CDR3 is CASSFLDTSSYEQYF. The DNA for the CDR3 is TGTGCCAGCAGCTTCTTGGATACTTCCTCCTACGAGCAGTACTTC.

This clonotype was observed a handful of times. The rearrangement links TRBV2 to TRBJ2-7; D possibly corresponds to TRBD1 (5 bases). Trimming shortened V by 9 bases and J by 1 base, and 10 bases separated the two germline ends. The CDR3 is made up of 12 amino acids. Germline values: CDR1 SNHLY, CDR2 FYNNEI. The CDR3 DNA is TGTGCCAGTAAGAGGACATCCTACGAGCAGTACTTC. Translating gives CASKRTSYEQYF.

Many counts were recorded for this clonotype. The chain couples TRBV12-3 or TRBV12-4 to TRBJ2-7; the match to TRBD2 covers 8 bases. J gave up 2 bases and V 6 bases, and 9 bases lay outside the gene matches. The CDR3 spans 15 residues. CDR3 nucleotide sequence: TGTGCCAGCAGCTATGGAGCGGGAGCGACCTACGAGCAGTACTTC. It yields the protein CASSYGAGATYEQYF.

The J gene is TRBJ2-3, the V gene TRBV18; D unclear. The CDR3 extends over 12 amino acids. Trimming pared 4 bases from V and 1 base from J, leaving 3 bases between. The germline gives CDR1 KGHSH, CDR2 LQKENI. CDR3 sequence (DNA): TGTGCCAGCTCACACGGCACAGATACGCAGTATTTT. As protein: CASSHGTDTQYF.

CDR3 sequence: CASSLTGTSASRDTQYF. Here the CDR3 DNA reads TGTGCCAGCAGTTTAACCGGGACGAGTGCCTCAAGGGATACGCAGTATTTT. The chain carries TRBV27 and TRBJ2-3; tentatively, D is TRBD1 or TRBD2 (5 bases each). The V gene lost 2 bases and the J gene lost 6 bases, with 21 bases spanning the gap. The CDR3 is 17 amino acids. CDR1 is MNHEY, CDR2 SMNVEV, per germline (reference sequence).

V gene TRBV5-1 combines with J gene TRBJ1-1; D not certain. This CDR3 has 12 amino acids. From germline, CDR1 is SGHRS and CDR2 YFSETQ. Trimming pared 6 bases from V and 11 bases from J, leaving 17 bases between. The CDR3 is CASKETDLVAFF. Written as DNA, the CDR3 is TGCGCCAGCAAAGAGACCGATCTCGTGGCTTTCTTT. The whole variable domain, remainder taken from reference TRBV5-1 and TRBJ1-1, is KAGVTQTPRYLIKTRGQQVTLSCSPISGHRSVSWYQQTPGQGLQFLFEYFSETQRNKGNFPGRFSGRQFSNSRSEMNVSTLELGDSALYLCASKETDLVAFFGQGTRLTVV.

V is TRBV12-3 or TRBV12-4 and J is TRBJ1-6; 7 bases align to TRBD1. The ends lost 0 bases at V and 9 bases at J; junction bases unmatched: 8. The CDR3 has 16 residues. The CDR3 loop is CASSLAPLAGGSPLHF. The CDR3 nucleotides are TGTGCCAGCAGTTTAGCCCCCCTCGCAGGGGGTTCACCCCTCCACTTT.

This clonotype appeared a few times. CDR3 region: CASSLAGGPINGELFF. CDR3 bases: TGTGCCAGTAGTTTAGCGGGAGGGCCAATTAACGGGGAGCTGTTTTTT. V and J are TRBV19 and TRBJ2-2; TRBD2 matches at 11 bases. This CDR3 region has 16 residues. The junction had 9 bases not matched to a gene; V was cut back by 5 bases and J by 7 bases. Germline V gene data show CDR1 as LNHDA and CDR2 as SQIVND (reference sequence). Variable domain in full (rest from reference TRBV19 and TRBJ2-2): DGGITQSPKYLFRKEGQNVTLSCEQNLNHDAMYWYRQDPGQGLRLIYYSQIVNDFQKGDIAEGYSVSREKKESFPLTVTSAQKNPTAFYLCASSLAGGPINGELFFGEGSRLTVL.

The rearrangement uses TRBV28 and TRBJ1-1, with 9 nucleotides matching TRBD1. This CDR3 comprises 15 residues. V trimming: 6 bases; J trimming: 4 bases; junction bases outside the gene matches: 9. Germline V lookup: CDR1 MDHEN, CDR2 SYDVKM. In DNA, the CDR3 is TGTGCCAGCAGCAAACAGGGGGCGCTGGGCACTGAAGCTTTCTTT. Translating it yields CASSKQGALGTEAFF.

This clonotype was counted ten times or more. The chain employs TRBV11-1 and TRBJ1-6; tentative D call: TRBD1 (6 bases). Germline V gene data show CDR1 as SGHAT and CDR2 as FQDESV (reference sequence). The CDR3 has 16 residues. V was shortened by 0 bases and J by 9 bases, with 15 bases between the two germline ends. The CDR3 nucleotides read TGTGCCAGCAGCTTAGCGCCACAGGGCCTTCGTTCACCCCTCCACTTT. Its protein product is CASSLAPQGLRSPLHF.

This clonotype showed up just a few times. The chain combines TRBV12-3 or TRBV12-4 with TRBJ2-2; D remains unclear. This CDR3 is built from 15 residues. V was cut by 5 bases and J by 1 base, with 11 bases left in between. The CDR3 bases are TGTGCCAGCAGTATACTTGACCAGAACACCGGGGAGCTGTTTTTT. This gives the protein CASSILDQNTGELFF.

This clonotype was observed a few times. The junction departs from the called germline gene at one end, perhaps through a read error. This rearrangement joins TRBV6-1 to TRBJ2-7, with 7 bases aligning to TRBD1. Germline values: CDR1 MNHNS, CDR2 SASEGT. The CDR3 runs 13 residues. The CDR3 DNA reads TGTGCCAGCAGGGAAGCAGGGGGCTACGAGCAGTACTTC. Encoded protein: CASREAGGYEQYF.

For the CDR3, the DNA is TGCAGTGCTAGACCGGCTAGCGGGAGGGCCCTGAGGCGTGGAGATACGCAGTATTTT. This translates into CSARPASGRALRRGDTQYF. This chain uses TRBV20-1 with TRBJ2-3; 12 bases match TRBD2. The CDR3 runs to 19 residues. Germline loops: CDR1 DFQATT, CDR2 SNEGSKA (reference sequence). V shed 2 bases, J shed 5 bases, and the junction held 17 bases outside the gene matches.

The V gene is TRBV6-1, the J gene TRBJ2-5; D could derive from TRBD1 or TRBD2 (5 bases each). This CDR3 has 16 residues. V was cut by 6 bases and J by 0 bases, with 17 bases left in between. The germline V gene encodes CDR1 MNHNS and CDR2 SASEGT. CDR3 nucleotides: TGTGCCAGCAGCGATGGGACGGATTGGTACCAAGAGACCCAGTACTTC. This encodes CASSDGTDWYQETQYF.